These 2 T cell receptor beta chains were all obtained from the same sample, sequenced in a study of CD8+CD57+ T cells in acquired aplastic anemia. TCR beta VDJ and CDR3 profiling used genomic DNA as template. Each CDR3 protein gets one entry after TCRdb re-called the reads with MiXCR. The sample holds some 170,000 distinct CDR3 sequences; 70% to 80% are singletons and the top ten take roughly half. An expansion of CD8+CD57+ cells by flow cytometry had been shown in patients chosen for sequencing. Source material: sorted CD4+, CD8+, or CD8+CD57+ T cells (not recorded which) from PBMCs. The receptors were gathered from a human donor with aplastic anemia.

CDR3 residues: CATSEGGAPYEQYF. The CDR3 coding sequence is TGTGCCACCAGTGAAGGAGGGGCCCCTTACGAGCAGTACTTC. The V gene is TRBV24-1, the J gene TRBJ2-7, with D possibly being TRBD2 (6 bases). CDR1 and CDR2 (germline): KGHDR, SFDVKD. The CDR3 runs 14 residues. V gave up 4 bases and J gave up 4 bases, with 13 bases separating them.

The V and J genes are TRBV24-1 and TRBJ2-1, with TRBD2 as a possible D gene (6 bases). Germline CDR1 reads KGHDR; CDR2 reads SFDVKD. The germline V and J ends were trimmed by 3 bases and 4 bases, with 9 bases remaining between them. The CDR3 spans 14 residues. The CDR3 nucleotides are TGTGCCACCAGTGATGGACTACCGTACAATGAGCAGTTCTTC. The encoded protein is CATSDGLPYNEQFF.